The present T cell receptor beta chain was sequenced within a study of CD8+ T cells in alopecia areata. Treatment: oral pan-JAK inhibitor, 5-10 mg twice daily. In each case, RNA was isolated and then reverse transcribed into cDNA as the sequencing template. Libraries were prepared by immunoSEQ multiplex PCR; TCRdb keeps only in-frame clonotypes and omits some of them. The sample records fewer than 250,000 clones, 64% being singletons. This receptor was obtained from a human donor with alopecia areata. Here the sequenced sample was CD4+ T cells sorted from blood, taken at week 4, from a patient treated with tofacitinib.

CDR3 in DNA: TGTGCCATCAGTTCCGGGACATCTGGCTATGGCTACACCTTC. The encoded protein is CAISSGTSGYGYTF. J is TRBJ1-2 and V is TRBV10-3; D may be TRBD1 (6 bases). Germline V gives CDR1 ENHRY, CDR2 SYGVKD. There are 14 residues in the CDR3. Trimming took 5 bases from V and 4 from J, leaving 14 bases between them.